Each of the 32 T cell receptor beta chains below was sequenced from the same sample in a study of blood T cell repertoires in COVID-19. Generated by immunoSEQ multiplex PCR, the TCRdb table keeps only in-frame clones and is missing some. The repertoire has some 130,000 clones, 90% of them found once; the top ten carry about 3.5%. What was sequenced was peripheral blood. Receptors originate from a man aged 50 to 59 with active COVID-19.

The rearrangement links TRBV10-2 to TRBJ2-4; 13 bases map to TRBD2. This CDR3 contains 18 residues. Germline V gives CDR1 WSHSY, CDR2 SAAADI. Trimming took 11 bases from V and 0 from J; bases not matched to a gene: 13. The DNA for the CDR3 is TGCGCCTCAGCGAATGGACTAGCGGGGGTACTAGCCAAAAACATTCAGTACTTC. Amino acids: CASANGLAGVLAKNIQYF.

This rearrangement joins TRBV5-4 to TRBJ1-1; D not certain. The CDR3 runs to 13 residues. Trimming took 4 bases from V and 1 from J, leaving 8 bases between them. Germline CDR1 is SGHNT and CDR2 is YYREEE (reference sequence). CDR3 region: CASSLVKNTEAFF. CDR3 bases: TGTGCCAGCAGCCTGGTAAAGAACACTGAAGCTTTCTTT.

This chain connects TRBV6-2 or TRBV6-3 to TRBJ2-3, with D perhaps TRBD1 (5 bases). Looked up from germline, CDR1 is MNHEY and CDR2 is SVGEGT. Deletions cut 4 bases from V and 1 base from J, with 9 bases between. CDR3 size: 14 residues. CDR3 in DNA: TGTGCCAGCAGTTCGCAAGGGGGCACAGATACGCAGTATTTT. Its translation: CASSSQGGTDTQYF.

This chain joins TRBV5-1 and TRBJ2-7; the D gene is possibly TRBD2 (6 bases). Trimming took 5 bases from V and 2 from J, leaving 17 bases between them. Looked up from germline, CDR1 is SGHRS and CDR2 is YFSETQ. This CDR3 spans 15 amino acids. CDR3 protein: CASRPPGLSAYEQYF. CDR3 bases: TGCGCCAGCAGGCCGCCGGGACTCTCAGCCTACGAGCAGTACTTC.

The gene calls are TRBV6-5 and TRBJ1-2, with unresolved D. V gave up 7 bases and J gave up 4 bases, with 10 bases separating them. CDR1 is MNHEY, CDR2 SVGAGI, per germline. The CDR3 runs 12 residues. In DNA form, the CDR3 reads TGTGCCAGCACCCTCCGGGGCTATGGCTACACCTTC. Its protein is CASTLRGYGYTF.

The rearrangement joins TRBV6-1 to TRBJ1-4, with 10 bases that match TRBD1. Germline CDR1 is MNHNS and CDR2 is SASEGT. V lost 2 bases to trimming and J lost 7 bases; unmatched junction nucleotides: 4. The length of the CDR3 is 15 residues. CDR3 nucleotide sequence: TGTGCCAGCAGTGAATGGGGACAGGGGCCTGAAAAACTGTTTTTT. It specifies CASSEWGQGPEKLFF.

This clone is a singleton in its sample. V gene TRBV4-1 combines with J gene TRBJ1-3; D gene ambiguous. Germline V lookup: CDR1 MGHRA, CDR2 YSYEKL. The CDR3 runs 16 residues. Trimming took off 6 bases at V and 4 bases at J, with 19 bases between the two ends. The DNA of the CDR3 is TGCGCCAGCAGTCTGCCACCGACTCTCGGGGGAAACACCATATATTTT. This codes for CASSLPPTLGGNTIYF.

Only a few counts were recorded for this clone. V usage is TRBV11-2 and J usage is TRBJ1-1; TRBD1 agrees at 7 bases. CDR1 SGHAT and CDR2 FQNNGV come from the germline V gene. After removal of 3 bases from V and 4 bases from J, the junction contained 5 bases not matched to a gene. The CDR3 is made up of 14 amino acids. The CDR3 sequence: CASSFRTGSTEAFF. CDR3 DNA: TGTGCCAGCAGCTTCCGGACAGGTAGCACTGAAGCTTTCTTT.

The chain recombines TRBV18 with TRBJ1-4, with 8 bases matching TRBD1. The germline V gene has CDR1 KGHSH and CDR2 LQKENI. V shed 5 bases and J 7 bases; nucleotides not matched to a gene: 3. The CDR3 loop spans 13 amino acids. CDR3 DNA: TGTGCCAGCTCAACTGACAGGGGTGAAAAACTGTTTTTT. Amino acid sequence: CASSTDRGEKLFF.

The chain combines TRBV11-3 with TRBJ2-2; the match to TRBD1 covers 12 bases. This CDR3 spans 17 amino acids. Germline V gene sequence: CDR1 SGHNT, CDR2 YENEEA. The V and J ends lost 1 base and 4 bases, in that order; junction bases with no gene match: 4. In DNA, the CDR3 is TGTGCCAGCAGCTTAGGGGACAGGGGGCGTCGCACCGGGGAGCTGTTTTTT. It is translated as CASSLGDRGRRTGELFF.

The genes are TRBV7-8 and TRBJ1-4, with 7 bases fitting TRBD1. The CDR3 spans 13 residues. Germline V gene data show CDR1 as SGHVS and CDR2 as FQNEAQ. The J segment lost 2 bases and the V segment lost 8 bases, leaving 2 bases of the junction unmatched. The CDR3 coding sequence is TGTGCCAGCGTGGACAGGACTAATGAAAAACTGTTTTTT. Residues: CASVDRTNEKLFF. Supplemented by reference TRBV7-8 and TRBJ1-4, the full variable domain reads GAGVSQSPRYKVAKRGQDVALRCDPISGHVSLFWYQQALGQGPEFLTYFQNEAQLDKSGLPSDRFFAERPEGSVSTLKIQRTQQEDSAVYLCASVDRTNEKLFFGSGTQLSVL.

The chain is built from TRBV6-1 and TRBJ2-1; 7 positions match TRBD2. Trimming at V came to 4 bases and at J to 4 bases, leaving 13 bases not matched to a gene. The germline CDR1 and CDR2 sequences are MNHNS and SASEGT. The CDR3 loop spans 17 amino acids. The CDR3 nucleotides are TGTGCCAGCAGTGCTTTAACCGGGACTACGTTTTACAATGAGCAGTTCTTC. This codes for CASSALTGTTFYNEQFF.

The chain joins TRBV5-1 to TRBJ1-3, with D possibly matching TRBD1 (5 bases). The germline V gene has CDR1 SGHRS and CDR2 YFSETQ. The V end lost 5 bases, the J end lost 0 bases, and 15 bases lay between the germline ends. The CDR3 runs 16 residues. DNA for the CDR3: TGCGCCAGCAGTTACCGGGGGGTCCCCTCTGGAAACACCATATATTTT. Its protein product is CASSYRGVPSGNTIYF.

This sequence joins TRBV10-3 and TRBJ2-7; tentative D call: TRBD1 (5 bases). Germline CDR1 ENHRY, CDR2 SYGVKD. Trimming left V 0 bases short and J 0 bases short, with 15 bases between. This CDR3 region has 17 residues. The DNA of the CDR3 is TGTGCCATCAGTGAGTCGGGCAGGGTAGGGTTCTCCTACGAGCAGTACTTC. Its protein is CAISESGRVGFSYEQYF.

V gene TRBV2 combines with J gene TRBJ2-7, with 10 bases lining up with TRBD1. V trimming: 0 bases; J trimming: 6 bases; junction bases outside the gene matches: 8. The germline CDR1 and CDR2 sequences are SNHLY and FYNNEI. The CDR3 has 16 residues. The CDR3 region has the DNA TGTGCCAGCAGTGAAGCAATGGACAGGGGGAGGCTCGAGCAGTACTTC. This gives the protein CASSEAMDRGRLEQYF.

The V and J genes are TRBV25-1 and TRBJ2-1; possibly TRBD1 for D (5 bases). V was trimmed by 3 bases and J by 10 bases, leaving 13 bases between them. CDR1 is MGHDK, CDR2 SYGVNS, per germline. This CDR3 is 13 amino acids long. This chain's CDR3 is CASSDLAPGEQFF. In DNA, the CDR3 is TGTGCCAGCAGTGACTTGGCACCAGGGGAGCAGTTCTTC. The full variable domain, completed using reference TRBV25-1 and TRBJ2-1, is EADIYQTPRYLVIGTGKKITLECSQTMGHDKMYWYQQDPGMELHLIHYSYGVNSTEKGDLSSESTVSRIRTEHFPLTLESARPSHTSQYLCASSDLAPGEQFFGPGTRLTVL.

The chain combines TRBV25-1 with TRBJ2-6; 11 bases line up with TRBD1. The V gene end was trimmed by 6 bases and the J gene end by 4 bases; junction bases not matched to a gene: 8. The germline V gene has CDR1 MGHDK and CDR2 SYGVNS. This CDR3 is 17 amino acids long. CDR3 residues: CASSAGQGAPGANVLTF. The CDR3, as DNA: TGTGCCAGCAGCGCTGGACAGGGGGCCCCCGGGGCCAACGTCCTGACTTTC.

This chain uses TRBV5-1 with TRBJ2-7; D is unresolved. CDR1 and CDR2 (germline): SGHRS, YFSETQ. The CDR3 is made up of 14 amino acids. The ends were cut back, 1 base at V and 3 bases at J, with 11 bases in the middle. In DNA, the CDR3 is TGCGCCAGCAGCTTGAACGTGGCCAGCTACGAGCAGTACTTC. This encodes CASSLNVASYEQYF.

This sequence joins TRBV6-5 and TRBJ1-2; TRBD1 aligns across 7 bases. The ends lost 6 bases at V and 4 bases at J; junction bases unmatched: 5. Germline CDR1 reads MNHEY; CDR2 reads SVGAGI. The CDR3 extends over 13 amino acids. The CDR3 is CASSTGTVYGYTF. The CDR3 DNA follows: TGTGCCAGCAGCACAGGGACAGTCTATGGCTACACCTTC.

The chain combines TRBV2 with TRBJ2-1; 9 bases are a match to TRBD2. Germline CDR1 SNHLY, CDR2 FYNNEI. The CDR3 totals 16 residues. V lost 6 bases and J lost 4; bases outside the gene matches: 10. CDR3 region: CASSKHTLAGYNEQFF. CDR3 nucleotide sequence: TGTGCCAGCAGCAAACACACGCTAGCGGGATACAATGAGCAGTTCTTC.

The chain links TRBV6-5 to TRBJ2-1; 8 bases agree with TRBD1. After removal of 2 bases from V and 4 bases from J, the junction contained 4 bases not matched to a gene. The CDR3 length is 15 residues. CDR1 and CDR2 from the germline V gene are MNHEY and SVGAGI. CDR3 bases: TGTGCCAGCAGTTACAAGCAGGGGGCTTACAATGAGCAGTTCTTC. It encodes CASSYKQGAYNEQFF.

The V call is TRBV21-1, the J call TRBJ2-5; TRBD2 was called by the table and not checked on the DNA. TRBV21-1 is deemed a pseudogene. This CDR3 has 15 amino acids. The CDR3 DNA sequence: TGTGCCAGCAGCGAATCCGATGGGGGAGGAGAGACCCAGTACTTC. The encoded protein is CASSESDGGGETQYF.

V usage is TRBV5-1 and J usage is TRBJ2-5, with 11 bases matching TRBD1. The CDR3 covers 15 residues. Germline-derived CDR1 and CDR2 are SGHRS and YFSETQ. J gave up 5 bases and V 3 bases, and 6 bases lay outside the gene matches. CDR3 DNA: TGCGCCAGCAGCTACGGAGGGACAGGGGGGGAGACCCAGTACTTC. Amino acid sequence: CASSYGGTGGETQYF.

The genes are TRBV3-1 (or the pseudogene TRBV3-2) and TRBJ2-3; 10 positions agree with TRBD2. CDR1 is LGHDT, CDR2 YNNKEL, per germline (reference sequence). Trimming cost V 4 bases and J 4 bases; bases outside gene matches: 2. The CDR3 length is 14 residues. CDR3 in amino acids: CASSRLAGPDTQYF. The CDR3 DNA sequence: TGTGCCAGCAGCCGACTAGCGGGCCCAGATACGCAGTATTTT.

J is TRBJ2-5 and V is TRBV27; 13 nucleotides line up with TRBD2. The CDR3 consists of 15 residues. Trimming at V came to 6 bases and at J to 5 bases, leaving 6 bases not matched to a gene. Per the germline V gene, CDR1 is MNHEY and CDR2 is SMNVEV (reference sequence). The CDR3 protein is CASRRLAGGWETQYF. In DNA, the CDR3 is TGTGCCAGCAGAAGACTAGCGGGGGGATGGGAGACCCAGTACTTC.

This chain links TRBV6-6 with TRBJ2-7; D gene unclear. V was trimmed by 2 bases and J by 0 bases, leaving 11 bases between them. Germline CDR1 reads MNHNY; CDR2 reads SVGAGI (reference sequence). The CDR3 consists of 15 residues. CDR3 loop: CASSYGQVHSYEQYV. The CDR3 nucleotides are TGTGCCAGCAGTTACGGGCAGGTGCACTCCTACGAGCAGTACGTC.

The CDR3 DNA reads as TGCGCCAGCAGCTCCCGTTCAGGGGGAGGTGACTATGGCTACACCTTC. Amino acid sequence: CASSSRSGGGDYGYTF. The chain couples TRBV5-1 to TRBJ1-2, with 7 nucleotides matching TRBD1. Germline V gives CDR1 SGHRS, CDR2 YFSETQ. After removal of 3 bases from V and 3 bases from J, the junction contained 11 bases not matched to a gene. This CDR3 has 16 amino acids.

The count of this clone is one. CDR3 sequence: CASSELRVNYGYTF. CDR3 coding DNA: TGTGCCAGCAGTGAATTGCGAGTTAACTATGGCTACACCTTC. V usage is TRBV25-1 and J usage is TRBJ1-2, with unresolved D. There are 14 residues in the CDR3. V was cut by 1 base and J by 1 base, with 7 bases left in between. The V gene's germline CDR1 is MGHDK and CDR2 SYGVNS.

The V call is TRBV5-6, the J call TRBJ2-2; 9 bases match TRBD2. This CDR3 comprises 16 residues. CDR1 is SGHDT, CDR2 YYEEEE, per germline. V was clipped by 4 bases and J by 6 bases; unmatched bases: 10. The CDR3 reads CASSEPGLAVSGELFF. The CDR3 bases are TGTGCCAGCAGCGAGCCGGGACTAGCAGTATCCGGGGAGCTGTTTTTT.

This clone was observed once. The chain employs TRBV7-3 and TRBJ1-6; 7 positions match TRBD1. Germline V gene data show CDR1 as SGHTA and CDR2 as FQGTGA. The CDR3 extends over 16 amino acids. V gave up 2 bases and J gave up 4 bases; unmatched junction bases: 5. The CDR3 loop reads CASSLGGGAYNSPLHF. The CDR3 DNA is TGTGCCAGCAGCTTAGGAGGGGGCGCTTATAATTCACCCCTCCACTTT. Drawing the rest from reference TRBV7-3 and TRBJ1-6, the complete variable domain is GAGVSQTPSNKVTEKGKYVELRCDPISGHTALYWYRQSLGQGPEFLIYFQGTGAADDSGLPNDRFFAVRPEGSVSTLKIQRTERGDSAVYLCASSLGGGAYNSPLHFGNGTRLTVT.

The CDR3 loop is CASSLVPTSGPTGGDTQYF. CDR3 bases: TGTGCCAGCAGCTTAGTTCCTACAAGCGGGCCTACCGGAGGAGATACGCAGTATTTT. The genes are TRBV7-2 and TRBJ2-3; tentative D call: TRBD2 (6 bases). This CDR3 is built from 19 residues. V was clipped by 1 base and J by 5 bases, with 25 bases between them. Germline-derived CDR1 and CDR2 are SGHTA and FQGNSA. The variable domain in full, completed from reference TRBV7-2 and TRBJ2-3, reads GAGVSQSPSNKVTEKGKDVELRCDPISGHTALYWYRQSLGQGLEFLIYFQGNSAPDKSGLPSDRFSAERTGGSVSTLTIQRTQQEDSAVYLCASSLVPTSGPTGGDTQYFGPGTRLTVL.

The chain recombines TRBV6-5 with TRBJ2-2, with a tentative D call TRBD2 (6 bases). With 2 bases removed from V and 1 base from J, the gap between germline ends came to 11 bases. CDR1 is MNHEY, CDR2 SVGAGI, per germline. This CDR3 contains 16 residues. This chain's CDR3 is CASSYGRGRNTGELFF. The CDR3 nucleotides read TGTGCCAGCAGTTACGGCCGGGGGAGGAACACCGGGGAGCTGTTTTTT.